The clone carrying this T cell receptor beta chain has just a few counts. What it binds is not known. The entry originates in a study of response to subunit inactivated influenza vaccine. Study results and limitations: It was the authors' suggestion that each seasonal influenza vaccination recruits few new T cells.

CDR3 length: 12 amino acids. The trim removed 5 bases at V and 11 bases at J, leaving 8 bases unmatched. A single record per CDR3 protein comes from TCRdb applying MiXCR to the RT-PCR reads. Among about 650,000 distinct CDR3 sequences, roughly 15% were seen once, and the ten largest hold 6% to 9.5%. Sample: PBMCs from blood, taken around two weeks before vaccination. The sequence came from a man aged 45 to 65 who received an inactivated influenza vaccine. The chain has TRBV12-3 or TRBV12-4 and TRBJ1-1; the match to TRBD1 covers 7 bases. The CDR3 loop reads CASSLEGGRAFF. DNA for the CDR3: TGTGCCAGCAGTCTCGAAGGGGGCAGGGCTTTCTTT.